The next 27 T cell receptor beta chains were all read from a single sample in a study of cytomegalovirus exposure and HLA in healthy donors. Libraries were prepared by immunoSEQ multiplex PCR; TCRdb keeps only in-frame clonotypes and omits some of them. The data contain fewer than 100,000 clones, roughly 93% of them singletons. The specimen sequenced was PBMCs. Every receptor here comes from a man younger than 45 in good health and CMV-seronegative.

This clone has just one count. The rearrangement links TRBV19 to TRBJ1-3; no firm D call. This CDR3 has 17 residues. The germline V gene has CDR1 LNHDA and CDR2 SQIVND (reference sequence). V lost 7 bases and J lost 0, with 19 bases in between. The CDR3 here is CASTGGPGTSSGNTIYF. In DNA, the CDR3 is TGTGCCAGTACCGGAGGCCCAGGCACGAGCTCTGGAAACACCATATATTTT.

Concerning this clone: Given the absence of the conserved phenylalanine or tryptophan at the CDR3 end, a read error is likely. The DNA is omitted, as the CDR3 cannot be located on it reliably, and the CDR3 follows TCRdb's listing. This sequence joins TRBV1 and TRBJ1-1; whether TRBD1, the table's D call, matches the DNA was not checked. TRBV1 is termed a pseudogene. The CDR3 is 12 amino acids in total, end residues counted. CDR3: CTSSTRDRGSGC.

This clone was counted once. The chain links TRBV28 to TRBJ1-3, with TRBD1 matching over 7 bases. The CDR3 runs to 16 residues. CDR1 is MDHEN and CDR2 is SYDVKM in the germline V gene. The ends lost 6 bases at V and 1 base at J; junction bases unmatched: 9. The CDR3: CASRESYRGSGNTIYF. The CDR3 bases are TGTGCCAGCAGGGAGAGTTACAGGGGTTCTGGAAACACCATATATTTT.

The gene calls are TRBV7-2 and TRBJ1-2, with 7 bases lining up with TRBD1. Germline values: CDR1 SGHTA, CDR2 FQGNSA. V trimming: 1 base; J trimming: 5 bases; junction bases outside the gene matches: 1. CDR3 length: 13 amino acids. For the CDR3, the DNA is TGTGCCAGCAGCTTAGACAGGGGTTATGGCTACACCTTC. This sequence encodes CASSLDRGYGYTF.

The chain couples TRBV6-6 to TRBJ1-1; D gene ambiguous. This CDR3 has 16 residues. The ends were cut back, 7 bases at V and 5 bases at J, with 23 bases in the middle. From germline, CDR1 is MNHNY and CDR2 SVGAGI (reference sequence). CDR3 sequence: CASTRAGEGPETEAFF. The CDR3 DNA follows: TGTGCCAGCACCCGGGCCGGAGAGGGCCCTGAAACTGAAGCTTTCTTT.

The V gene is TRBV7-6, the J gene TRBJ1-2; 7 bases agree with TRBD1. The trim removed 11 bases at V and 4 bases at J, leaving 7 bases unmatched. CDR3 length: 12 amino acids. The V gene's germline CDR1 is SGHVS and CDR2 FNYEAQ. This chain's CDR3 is CASGTVAYGYTF. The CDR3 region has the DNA TGTGCCTCGGGGACAGTGGCCTATGGCTACACCTTC.

The CDR3 spells CASRSGYTF. The CDR3 DNA reads TGTGCCAGCAGGAGCGGCTACACCTTC. This chain links TRBV9 with TRBJ1-2; D remains ambiguous. V lost 5 bases, J lost 8 bases, and 4 bases lay in between. Germline V lookup: CDR1 SGDLS, CDR2 YYNGEE. The CDR3 consists of 9 residues.

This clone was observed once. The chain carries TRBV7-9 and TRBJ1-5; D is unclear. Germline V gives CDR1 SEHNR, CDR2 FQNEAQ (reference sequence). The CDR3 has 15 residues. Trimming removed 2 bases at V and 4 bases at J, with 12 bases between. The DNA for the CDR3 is TGTGCCAGCAGCTTACGCGCTCCTAGTAATCAGCCCCAGCATTTT. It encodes CASSLRAPSNQPQHF.

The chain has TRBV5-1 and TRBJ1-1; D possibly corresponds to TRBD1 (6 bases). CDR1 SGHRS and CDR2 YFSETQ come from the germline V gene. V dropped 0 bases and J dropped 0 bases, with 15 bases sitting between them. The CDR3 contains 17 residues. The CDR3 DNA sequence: TGCGCCAGCAGCTTGGATGTGGACAGCCTCATGAACACTGAAGCTTTCTTT. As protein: CASSLDVDSLMNTEAFF.

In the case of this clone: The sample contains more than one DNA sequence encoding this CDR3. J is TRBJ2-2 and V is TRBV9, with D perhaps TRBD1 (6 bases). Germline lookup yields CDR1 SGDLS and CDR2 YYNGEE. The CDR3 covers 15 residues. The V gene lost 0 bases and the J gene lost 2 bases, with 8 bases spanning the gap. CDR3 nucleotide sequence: TGTGCCAGCAGCGTAGTAGGGGGAAACACCGGGGAGCTGTTTTTT. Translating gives CASSVVGGNTGELFF. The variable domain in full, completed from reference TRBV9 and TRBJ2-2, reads DSGVTQTPKHLITATGQRVTLRCSPRSGDLSVYWYQQSLDQGLQFLIQYYNGEERAKGNILERFSAQQFPDLHSELNLSSLELGDSALYFCASSVVGGNTGELFFGEGSRLTVL.

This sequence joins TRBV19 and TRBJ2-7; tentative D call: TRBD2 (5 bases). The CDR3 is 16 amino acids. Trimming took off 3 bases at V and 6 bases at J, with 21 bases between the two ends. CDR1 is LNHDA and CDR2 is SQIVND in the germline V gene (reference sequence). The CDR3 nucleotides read TGTGCCAGTAGTATTCGTGGGCTACCCTACGGAGGCGAGCAGTACTTC. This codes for CASSIRGLPYGGEQYF.

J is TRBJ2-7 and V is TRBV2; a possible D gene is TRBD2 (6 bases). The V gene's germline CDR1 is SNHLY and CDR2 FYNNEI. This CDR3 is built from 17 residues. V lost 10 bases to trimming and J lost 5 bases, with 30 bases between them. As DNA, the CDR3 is TGTGCCACAGAACTATCCCGTCTGGCGGGGAGGTCCAACGAGCAGTACTTC. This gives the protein CATELSRLAGRSNEQYF.

In DNA, the CDR3 is TGTGCCAGTAGCACCCCTCGGGGGAGCGAAGCTTTCTTT. It specifies CASSTPRGSEAFF. The genes are TRBV19 and TRBJ1-1; D is possibly TRBD1 (5 bases). The CDR3 consists of 13 residues. Trimming pared 6 bases from V and 8 bases from J, leaving 16 bases between. Germline values: CDR1 LNHDA, CDR2 SQIVND (reference sequence).

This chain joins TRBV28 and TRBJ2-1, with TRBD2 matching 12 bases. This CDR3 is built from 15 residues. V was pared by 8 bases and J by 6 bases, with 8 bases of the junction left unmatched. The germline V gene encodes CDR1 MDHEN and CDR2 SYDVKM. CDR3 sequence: CASRQLAGGSNEQFF. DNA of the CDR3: TGTGCCAGCCGACAACTAGCGGGAGGCTCCAATGAGCAGTTCTTC.

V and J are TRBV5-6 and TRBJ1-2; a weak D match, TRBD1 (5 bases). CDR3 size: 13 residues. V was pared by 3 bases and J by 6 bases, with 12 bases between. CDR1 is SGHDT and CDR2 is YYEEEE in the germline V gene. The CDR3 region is CASSWQGLDGYTF. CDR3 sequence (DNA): TGTGCCAGCAGCTGGCAGGGATTAGATGGCTACACCTTC.

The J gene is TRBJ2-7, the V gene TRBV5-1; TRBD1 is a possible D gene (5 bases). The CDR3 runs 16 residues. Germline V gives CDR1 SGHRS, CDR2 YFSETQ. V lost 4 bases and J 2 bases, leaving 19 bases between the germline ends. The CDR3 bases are TGCGCCAGCAGCGAGACCCCTCCGACAGAACCCTACGAGCAGTACTTC. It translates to CASSETPPTEPYEQYF.

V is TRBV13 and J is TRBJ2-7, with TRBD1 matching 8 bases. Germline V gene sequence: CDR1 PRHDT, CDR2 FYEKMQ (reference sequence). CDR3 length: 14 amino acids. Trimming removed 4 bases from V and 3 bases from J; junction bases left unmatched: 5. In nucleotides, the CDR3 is TGTGCCAGCAGCTACCGGGACAGGAACTACGAGCAGTACTTC. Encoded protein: CASSYRDRNYEQYF.

This CDR3 is CASSPGTGGADTQYF. CDR3 bases: TGTGCCAGCAGCCCGGGGACAGGGGGTGCAGATACGCAGTATTTT. This sequence joins TRBV5-6 and TRBJ2-3, with 11 bases lining up with TRBD1. The J segment lost 4 bases and the V segment lost 4 bases, leaving 5 bases of the junction unmatched. The CDR3 has 15 residues. Germline V gene lookup returns CDR1 SGHDT and CDR2 YYEEEE.

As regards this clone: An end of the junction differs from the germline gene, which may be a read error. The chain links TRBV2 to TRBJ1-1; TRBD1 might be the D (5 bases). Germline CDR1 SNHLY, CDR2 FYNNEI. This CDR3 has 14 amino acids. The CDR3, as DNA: TGTGCCAGCAGCGAAGGGAGGGGATCCACTGAAGCTTTCTTT. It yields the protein CASSEGRGSTEAFF.

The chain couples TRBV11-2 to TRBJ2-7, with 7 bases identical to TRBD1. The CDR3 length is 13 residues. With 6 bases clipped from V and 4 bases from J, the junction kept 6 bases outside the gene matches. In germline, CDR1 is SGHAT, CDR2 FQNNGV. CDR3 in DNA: TGTGCCAGCAGTTACAGGGGCCTTTACGAGCAGTACTTC. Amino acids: CASSYRGLYEQYF.

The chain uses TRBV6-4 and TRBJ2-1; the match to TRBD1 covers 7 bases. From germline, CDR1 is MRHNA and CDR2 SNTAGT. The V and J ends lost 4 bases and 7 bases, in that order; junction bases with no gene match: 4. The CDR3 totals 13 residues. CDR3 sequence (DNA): TGTGCCAGCAGTGGGACAGGAGTTAATGAGCAGTTCTTC. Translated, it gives CASSGTGVNEQFF.

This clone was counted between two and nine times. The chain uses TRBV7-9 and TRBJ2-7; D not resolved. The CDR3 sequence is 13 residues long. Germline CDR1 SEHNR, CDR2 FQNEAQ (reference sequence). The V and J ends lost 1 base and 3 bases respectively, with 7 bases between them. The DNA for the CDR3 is TGTGCCAGCAGCTTAGGACACCTCTACGAGCAGTACTTC. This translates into CASSLGHLYEQYF. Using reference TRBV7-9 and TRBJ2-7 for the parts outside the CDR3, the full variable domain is DTGVSQNPRHKITKRGQNVTFRCDPISEHNRLYWYRQTLGQGPEFLTYFQNEAQLEKSRLLSDRFSAERPKGSFSTLEIQRTEQGDSAMYLCASSLGHLYEQYFGPGTRLTVT.

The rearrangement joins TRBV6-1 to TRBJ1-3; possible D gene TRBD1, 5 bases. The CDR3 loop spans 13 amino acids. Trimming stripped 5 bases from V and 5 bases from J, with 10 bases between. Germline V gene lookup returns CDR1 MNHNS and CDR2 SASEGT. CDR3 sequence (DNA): TGTGCCAGCAGTTCGGACAACAGAAACACCATATATTTT. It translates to CASSSDNRNTIYF.

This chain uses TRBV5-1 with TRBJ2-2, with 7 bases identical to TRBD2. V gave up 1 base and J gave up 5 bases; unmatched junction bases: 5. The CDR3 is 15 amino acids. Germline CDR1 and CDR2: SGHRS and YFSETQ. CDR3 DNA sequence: TGCGCCAGCAGCTTGATTGCGGGAGCGACCGGGGAGCTGTTTTTT. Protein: CASSLIAGATGELFF.

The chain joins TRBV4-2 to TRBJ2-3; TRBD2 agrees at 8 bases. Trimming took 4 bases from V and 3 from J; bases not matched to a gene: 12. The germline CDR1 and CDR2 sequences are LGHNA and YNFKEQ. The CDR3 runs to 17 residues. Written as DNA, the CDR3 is TGTGCCAGCAGCCCGGATCTTACGCGGGGGGCGACAGATACGCAGTATTTT. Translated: CASSPDLTRGATDTQYF.

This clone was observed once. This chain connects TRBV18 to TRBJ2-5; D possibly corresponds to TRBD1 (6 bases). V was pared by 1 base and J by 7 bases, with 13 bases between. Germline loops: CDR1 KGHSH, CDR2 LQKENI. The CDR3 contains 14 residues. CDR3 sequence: CASSPQGVDWTQYF. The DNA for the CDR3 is TGTGCCAGCTCACCACAGGGGGTTGATTGGACCCAGTACTTC.

This CDR3 is CASSLVGGLGYGYTF. The CDR3 nucleotides read TGTGCCAGCAGCTTGGTGGGGGGATTGGGCTATGGCTACACCTTC. The rearrangement links TRBV5-6 to TRBJ1-2; perhaps TRBD1 as D (5 bases). Germline V CDR1 and CDR2: SGHDT, YYEEEE. Trimming removed 0 bases from V and 4 bases from J, with 13 bases in between. The CDR3 sequence is 15 residues long.